A single T cell receptor beta chain is shown here with its context. Its matching antigen is unknown. This sample is drawn from a study of vaccination effects on CD4 cells after COVID-19. Study as a whole: Participants got two doses of BNT162b2 or mRNA-1273 vaccine.

The ends were cut back, 0 bases at V and 7 bases at J, with 8 bases in the middle. Germline CDR1 and CDR2: SGHDT and YYEEEE. This CDR3 region has 13 residues. Assay used: immunoSEQ multiplex PCR; TCRdb lists only in-frame clones, some missing. The table records 50,000 to 65,000 clones, 80% to 85% of them present only once. Antigen-specific CD4+ T cell clonotypes were called by their expansion after viral peptide-pool culture in ViraFEST. After roughly ten days in culture, the CD4+ T cells were isolated. Supplemented with approximately 10 IU/ml IL-2 and roughly 10 ug/ml peptides, two million PBMC per well were kept in culture.

The material sequenced was CD4+ T cells from PBMCs cultured with HCoV-229E spike peptides, taken before COVID-19 vaccination. This clonotype originated in a human donor who received a COVID-19 vaccine. This chain uses TRBV5-6 with TRBJ2-4; D is ambiguous. For the CDR3, the DNA is TGTGCCAGCAGCTTGGGTGTTGGGAACATTCAGTACTTC. It is translated as CASSLGVGNIQYF.